This is a list of T cell receptor beta chains from one sample in a study of siplizumab effects on memory and regulatory T cells. The method was immunoSEQ multiplex PCR; TCRdb's version includes in-frame clones alone and lacks a portion of them. The sample lists about 6,500 clones; around 58% were seen once. The sequenced sample consisted of effector memory CD8+ T cells sorted from blood. The origin of the receptors is a human donor in good health. Each CDR3 is given with its conserved first and last residue. A D gene is named only where the DNA matches it firmly. Only part of the rows carry a size: once, few, many, or a class if the clone is expanded.

CDR3nt,CDR3aa,d_gene,v_gene,j_gene,abundance
TGTGCCAGCAGTGACAAGGGGTCCGGGGCCAACGTCCTGACTTTC,CASSDKGSGANVLTF,NA,TRBV6-4,TRBJ2-6,NA
TGTGCCAGCAGCGTAGCTTCCGGACAGGGCGGGAGCACTGAAGCTTTCTTT,CASSVASGQGGSTEAFF,TRBD1,TRBV9,TRBJ1-1,NA
TGTGCCAGCAGCTGGAACGTACCGGGACAGGGCACAGATACGCAGTATTTT,CASSWNVPGQGTDTQYF,TRBD1,TRBV5-8,TRBJ2-3,NA
TGCGCCAGCAGTCTCGCACGAGGGAGCGAGCAGTACTTC,CASSLARGSEQYF,NA,TRBV10-1,TRBJ2-7,NA
TGTGCCAGCAGCCATACCAGGGACGGCTACACCTTC,CASSHTRDGYTF,NA,TRBV14,TRBJ1-2,NA
TGTGCCATCAGTGAAGAGGCGCACAATGAGCAGTTCTTC,CAISEEAHNEQFF,NA,TRBV10-3,TRBJ2-1,once
TGTGCCAGCACCCCTACTCAGGGGGCTGAAGCTTTCTTT,CASTPTQGAEAFF,TRBD1,TRBV5-6,TRBJ1-1,NA
TGCGCCAGCAGTGGGGGGGTGATGGAGACCCAGTACTTC,CASSGGVMETQYF,NA,TRBV10-2,TRBJ2-5,once
TGTGCCAGCAGTGAAAAACCGGGGACAGGGGCGGCTACGCAGTATTTT,CASSEKPGTGAATQYF,TRBD1,TRBV6-4,TRBJ2-3,NA
TGCAGCGCCCCGGACAGCTCCTACGGGCAGTACTTC,CSAPDSSYGQYF,NA,TRBV29-1,TRBJ2-7,once
TGTGCCAGCAGTTCCACCCAGGGGAGCTCCTACGAGCAGTACTTC,CASSSTQGSSYEQYF,NA,TRBV27,TRBJ2-7,NA
TGCGCCAGCAGCCAGGGTCGCACAGATACGCAGTATTTT,CASSQGRTDTQYF,NA,TRBV4-1,TRBJ2-3,NA
TGCAGCGTATCCGGGACAGTGCAAGAGACCCAGTACTTC,CSVSGTVQETQYF,TRBD1,TRBV29-1,TRBJ2-5,NA
TGTGCCAGCAGTCCACAGGGGGGTAACGATGGCTACACCTTC,CASSPQGGNDGYTF,TRBD1,TRBV6-1,TRBJ1-2,few
TGTGCCAGTAGTATCGGGCGGGGGGGCCATGAGCAGTTCTTC,CASSIGRGGHEQFF,TRBD2,TRBV19,TRBJ2-1,few
TGTGCCAGCAGCCCCCTTCTCCAAGGGCACGAGCAGTACTTC,CASSPLLQGHEQYF,NA,TRBV6-5,TRBJ2-7,NA
TGTGCCAGCAGCTTAGAACAGTACACAGATACGCAGTATTTT,CASSLEQYTDTQYF,NA,TRBV11-3,TRBJ2-3,NA
TGTGCCACCAGCAGAGAATACGGGACGGGGAACTACGAGCAGTACTTC,CATSREYGTGNYEQYF,NA,TRBV15,TRBJ2-7,NA
TGTGCCAGCAGCTTGGGCACAGAGGTAGGACGGGATTTT,CASSLGTEVGRDF,NA,TRBV5-5,TRBJ1-3,NA
TGTGCCAGCAGTGAACTAGCGGGGGGGCTGGAGACCCAGTACTTC,CASSELAGGLETQYF,TRBD2,TRBV6-1,TRBJ2-5,few
TGTGCCAGCAGCTCCGACAGAGGGTTCGATGAGACCCAGTACTTC,CASSSDRGFDETQYF,NA,TRBV7-6,TRBJ2-5,NA
TGTGCCAGCAGCTCACCCAACAGGTACGGCTACACCTTC,CASSSPNRYGYTF,NA,TRBV13,TRBJ1-2,NA
TGTTGCCCAGGTCCAGATACGCAGTATTTT,CCPGPDTQYF,NA,TRBV7-9,TRBJ2-3,NA
TGTGCCAGCAGCTTAGTAGAAGGGAATCAGCCCCAGCATTTT,CASSLVEGNQPQHF,NA,TRBV7-3,TRBJ1-5,NA
TGTGCCAGCAGTTTTAGGGACAACGGCAATCAGCCCCAGCATTTT,CASSFRDNGNQPQHF,NA,TRBV27,TRBJ1-5,NA
TGTGCCAGCAGTGTCGCCGGGACAGGGGCAGATACGCAGTATTTT,CASSVAGTGADTQYF,TRBD1,TRBV6-1,TRBJ2-3,NA
TGTGCCAGCAGTTACTCGATCCTTGAGCGGACTGAAGCTTTCTTT,CASSYSILERTEAFF,NA,TRBV6-9,TRBJ1-1,NA
TGTGCCAGCAGCTTAACCGGCTCGACCTCCGGCTACACCTTC,CASSLTGSTSGYTF,NA,TRBV7-3,TRBJ1-2,NA
TGTGCCAGTATAGAACGGACGCAGATTCAGCCCCAGCATTTT,CASIERTQIQPQHF,NA,TRBV19,TRBJ1-5,NA
TGTGCCAGCAGCCCCTATTACGGGGTGAAGACCCAGTACTTC,CASSPYYGVKTQYF,NA,TRBV11-2,TRBJ2-5,NA
TGTGCCGACTGGGCGGGGACAGGAACTGTCGAGCAGTACTTC,CADWAGTGTVEQYF,TRBD1,TRBV5-8,TRBJ2-7,NA
TGCGCCAGGGTTGGGACAGTACTTTCCCAAGAGACCCAGTACTTC,CARVGTVLSQETQYF,TRBD1,TRBV4-1,TRBJ2-5,few
TGTGCCAGCAGTTACCAGGGAAGCTCCTACGAGCAGTACTTC,CASSYQGSSYEQYF,NA,TRBV27,TRBJ2-7,NA
TGTGCCAGCAGCCAAGTCTTAGAGACATTCAATGAGCAGTTCTTC,CASSQVLETFNEQFF,NA,TRBV5-5,TRBJ2-1,NA
TGTGCCAGCAGTTTTTCCGGCCGACCTGGGGCCAACGTCCTGACTTTC,CASSFSGRPGANVLTF,NA,TRBV28,TRBJ2-6,NA
TGTGCCAGCAGCTTGGATGGGTACTCCTACGAGCAGTACTTC,CASSLDGYSYEQYF,NA,TRBV4-2,TRBJ2-7,once
TGCGCCAGCAGTCATCCTGAGGGACAGAACACTGAAGCTTTCTTT,CASSHPEGQNTEAFF,NA,TRBV10-2,TRBJ1-1,few
TGTGCCAGCAGCTCGCCGGGGGAACGTCAAGAGACCCAGTACTTC,CASSSPGERQETQYF,NA,TRBV5-4,TRBJ2-5,few
TGTGCCAGCAGCCCCTGGGAGACTACCAACTATGGCTACACCTTC,CASSPWETTNYGYTF,NA,TRBV9,TRBJ1-2,NA
TGTGCCAGCCAAACCCTGGCGGGAATGAACACTGAAGCTTTCTTT,CASQTLAGMNTEAFF,NA,TRBV6-1,TRBJ1-1,NA
TGTGCCAGCAGCGTCGGTGGGGATCAGAGAGTCCAGCCCCAGCATTTT,CASSVGGDQRVQPQHF,NA,TRBV9,TRBJ1-5,NA
TGTGCCAGCAGTTTCACGGGACTCATCTCTGGAAACACCATATATTTT,CASSFTGLISGNTIYF,NA,TRBV28,TRBJ1-3,NA
TGTGCCAGCAGCTTAGAGTTTAGCGGGGGGTATGAGCAGTTCTTC,CASSLEFSGGYEQFF,TRBD2,TRBV7-3,TRBJ2-1,few
TGTGCCAGCAGTTCCGGGACAGGGGAGACAGATACGCAGTATTTT,CASSSGTGETDTQYF,TRBD1,TRBV6-4,TRBJ2-3,NA
TGTGCCAGCACAACGGGAAATTCACCCCTCCACTTT,CASTTGNSPLHF,NA,TRBV9,TRBJ1-6,NA
TGTGCCAGCAGTTTAATCCGACAGGCGAGCAATCAGCCCCAGCATTTT,CASSLIRQASNQPQHF,NA,TRBV28,TRBJ1-5,once
TGTGCCAGCAGTGACTCTACCGACGGGGCCGGTTTAGCGAACACTGAAGCTTTCTTT,CASSDSTDGAGLANTEAFF,NA,TRBV6-4,TRBJ1-1,NA
TGCGCCAGCAGCCAAGATCGGCAGGGGGCTTGGACTGAAGCTTTCTTT,CASSQDRQGAWTEAFF,TRBD1,TRBV5-4,TRBJ1-1,NA
TGTGCCAGCAGTGTACGCTCTGGGGCCAACGTCCTGACTTTC,CASSVRSGANVLTF,NA,TRBV6-4,TRBJ2-6,NA
TGTGCCAGTAGTATCGGTGCAGGTAATGGCTACACCTTC,CASSIGAGNGYTF,NA,TRBV19,TRBJ1-2,NA
TGTGCCAGCAGCTTACGAGGGAGTGGCAATGAGCAGTTCTTC,CASSLRGSGNEQFF,NA,TRBV13,TRBJ2-1,NA
TGTGCCAGCAGTGAAATCCGGGGGGACTCCTACGAGCAGTACTTC,CASSEIRGDSYEQYF,TRBD2,TRBV6-1,TRBJ2-7,once
TGTGCCAGCAGTGACACGACAGGGGGCGAAACCAGTGAGCAGTTCTTC,CASSDTTGGETSEQFF,TRBD1,TRBV6-4,TRBJ2-1,NA
TGTGCCAGCAGCAGGACTAGCGGGGTCACAGATACGCAGTATTTT,CASSRTSGVTDTQYF,TRBD2,TRBV7-2,TRBJ2-3,NA
TGTGCCACCAGCAGAGAAGGAGGGTCTGGGGCCAACGTCCTGACTTTC,CATSREGGSGANVLTF,NA,TRBV15,TRBJ2-6,NA
TGTGCCACAAGTCAAGGAGCAGATACGCAGTATTTT,CATSQGADTQYF,NA,TRBV19,TRBJ2-3,NA
TGTGCCAGTAGTATGGCGGGGGACTCCAATGAGCAGTTCTTC,CASSMAGDSNEQFF,TRBD2,TRBV19,TRBJ2-1,NA
TGTGCCAGCAGTGAAGCCACAGGGTCTTGGTCACCCCTCCACTTT,CASSEATGSWSPLHF,NA,TRBV6-1,TRBJ1-6,medium-sized
TGTGCCAGCAGCCCCGCCCCAGGGCCTTCATACGGGGAGCTGTTTTTT,CASSPAPGPSYGELFF,NA,TRBV9,TRBJ2-2,NA